These T cell receptor beta chains were read from a single sample in a study of blood T cell repertoires in COVID-19. TCRdb's copy holds only in-frame clones and misses some; the assay was immunoSEQ multiplex PCR. The sample has roughly 30,000 clones, 75% to 90% seen once. Sequencing used peripheral blood. The receptor set was obtained from a human donor with acute or convalescent COVID-19. The donor label of this sample is uncertain. Each CDR3 is given with its conserved first and last residue. D genes are given only for firm matches. The size of a clone is reported for some rows only, either as once, few or many, or as a class for expanded clones.

v_gene	abundance	d_gene	j_gene	CDR3aa	CDR3nt
TRBV19	-	TRBD1	TRBJ2-3	CASSIGTGLTDTQYF	TGTGCCAGTAGTATCGGGACAGGGCTCACAGATACGCAGTATTTT
TRBV18	few	-	TRBJ1-1	CASSPPGSTEAFF	TGTGCCAGCTCACCACCGGGCAGCACTGAAGCTTTCTTT
TRBV27	-	TRBD2	TRBJ2-1	CASILAGSSSYNEQFF	TGTGCCAGCATCCTAGCGGGATCGTCTTCCTACAATGAGCAGTTCTTC
TRBV18	-	-	TRBJ1-6	CASSPPGHSAPLHF	TGTGCCAGCTCACCACCGGGACACTCAGCACCCCTCCACTTT
TRBV4-3	-	TRBD1	TRBJ1-1	CASSQMIPGTGSTEAFF	TGCGCCAGCAGCCAGATGATACCCGGGACAGGTTCGACTGAAGCTTTCTTT
TRBV5-8	-	-	TRBJ1-5	CASSSDPDSNNQPQHF	TGTGCCAGCAGCTCCGACCCCGACTCGAACAATCAGCCCCAGCATTTT
TRBV3-1/TRBV3-2	-	-	TRBJ2-2	CASSQEGSGNTGELFF	TGTGCCAGCAGCCAAGAGGGCAGTGGAAACACCGGGGAGCTGTTTTTT
TRBV27	-	TRBD1	TRBJ2-7	CASRRQGPSYEQYF	TGTGCCAGCAGAAGACAGGGACCCAGCTACGAGCAGTACTTC
TRBV6-5	-	TRBD1	TRBJ2-3	CASRQGRTDTQYF	TGTGCCAGCAGACAGGGGCGCACAGATACGCAGTATTTT
TRBV4-3	-	-	TRBJ1-2	CASSQETGALGGYTF	TGCGCCAGCAGCCAAGAAACGGGTGCCCTAGGTGGCTACACCTTC
TRBV27	-	-	TRBJ2-5	CASSELGQETQYF	TGTGCCAGCAGTGAACTAGGTCAAGAGACCCAGTACTTC
TRBV5-1	-	-	TRBJ1-3	CASSLDTGNTIYF	TGCGCCAGCAGCTTGGATACTGGAAACACCATATATTTT
TRBV19	-	TRBD1	TRBJ1-2	CASIHRGQDNYGYTF	TGTGCCAGTATCCACCGGGGACAGGACAACTATGGCTACACCTTC
TRBV19	-	-	TRBJ2-2	CASSFSRGRIGELFF	TGTGCCAGTAGTTTTAGCAGGGGGAGGATCGGGGAGCTGTTTTTT
TRBV7-9	once	-	TRBJ2-2	CASSSGAGYPGELFF	TGTGCCAGCAGCTCCGGTGCGGGCTACCCCGGGGAGCTGTTTTTT
TRBV28	-	-	TRBJ2-7	CASSQRVYEQYF	TGTGCCAGCAGCCAGAGGGTGTACGAGCAGTACTTC
TRBV7-9	-	-	TRBJ1-1	CASSLGSTEAFF	TGTGCCAGCAGCTTGGGGAGCACTGAAGCTTTCTTT
TRBV28	-	-	TRBJ2-1	CASRVQGWNEQFF	TGTGCCAGCAGAGTACAGGGTTGGAATGAGCAGTTCTTC
TRBV2	-	-	TRBJ1-2	CASSPQGGGYTF	TGTGCCAGCAGTCCGCAGGGTGGTGGCTACACCTTC
TRBV6-5	-	TRBD2	TRBJ2-7	CASWGTSGRAYEQYF	TGTGCCAGCTGGGGAACTAGCGGGAGGGCCTACGAGCAGTACTTC
TRBV30	once	TRBD1	TRBJ1-5	CAWSAGQGGGQPQHF	TGTGCCTGGAGTGCGGGACAGGGTGGAGGCCAGCCCCAGCATTTT
TRBV3-1/TRBV3-2	-	TRBD2	TRBJ2-5	CASSPRTSGIETQYF	TGTGCCAGCAGCCCCCGGACTAGCGGGATTGAGACCCAGTACTTC
TRBV11-2	-	-	TRBJ2-7	CASSWGQAAYEQYF	TGTGCCAGCAGCTGGGGGCAGGCCGCCTACGAGCAGTACTTC
TRBV24-1	once	-	TRBJ1-5	CATSDPGESQPQHF	TGTGCCACCAGTGATCCCGGAGAATCTCAGCCCCAGCATTTT
TRBV6-1	-	-	TRBJ2-3	CASRDSGQRDTQYF	TGTGCCAGCAGAGACTCTGGCCAGCGAGATACGCAGTATTTT
TRBV19	-	TRBD1	TRBJ2-2	CASSREGTGFSGELFF	TGTGCCAGTAGTAGGGAGGGGACAGGGTTTTCCGGGGAGCTGTTTTTT
TRBV6-5	-	-	TRBJ2-5	CASSYSGRGYQETQYF	TGTGCCAGCAGTTACTCGGGCCGGGGGTACCAAGAGACCCAGTACTTC
TRBV30	-	-	TRBJ1-3	CAWSPRGSRTVLYF	TGTGCCTGGAGTCCTCGTGGCAGTCGTACCGTTTTATATTTT
TRBV6-2/TRBV6-3	-	-	TRBJ1-1	CASSKHHQNTEAFF	TGTGCCAGCAGTAAACACCACCAGAACACTGAAGCTTTCTTT
TRBV18	-	-	TRBJ2-1	CASSPGEVDEQFF	TGTGCCAGCTCACCAGGGGAGGTGGATGAGCAGTTCTTC
TRBV7-8	-	-	TRBJ2-7	CASSLGYDLVEQYF	TGTGCCAGCAGCTTAGGCTATGATTTAGTAGAGCAGTACTTC